What follows are 16 T cell receptor beta chains derived from one specimen sequenced in a study of human T cells and chemical hapten exposure (dated by TCRdb to the early 2020s). The sample's time point label is to be understood as: patch test 2, 6 weeks after DPC sensitization. Per the publication, the treatment or condition label means: therapeutic diphenylcyclopropenone sensitization with weekly scalp DPC. Receptor amplification or capture employed RACE. This sample was sequenced with a NextSeq 500. Using fastp at Q25 and MiXCR, TCRdb reprocessed the public reads and kept productive beta chains. Rows matching on CDR3 protein sequence are summarized as one entry with the most common DNA and genes. A total of approximately 89,000 distinct CDR3 sequences appear in this sample, about 10% of them only once. Roughly 2.3% of the sample belongs to the ten largest clones. The material sequenced was whole blood, taken in connection with sensitization to the hapten diphenylcyclopropenone (DPC). These receptors were obtained from a woman younger than 45 with alopecia areata. Some clones in this sample may be carry-over from other donors' samples.

This clonotype was found a few times. J is TRBJ1-3 and V is TRBV7-9; D unclear. This CDR3 region has 13 residues. The V gene's germline CDR1 is SEHNR and CDR2 FQNEAQ (reference sequence). Trimming took 7 bases from V and 2 from J, leaving 9 bases between them. CDR3 bases: TGTGCCAGCAAACGAGGGCCTGGAAACACCATATATTTT. This translates into CASKRGPGNTIYF.

This chain uses TRBV6-5 with TRBJ1-1, with 9 bases fitting TRBD1. CDR1 and CDR2 (germline): MNHEY, SVGAGI. The CDR3 has 16 amino acids. The V gene end was trimmed by 2 bases and the J gene end by 3 bases; junction bases not matched to a gene: 7. For the CDR3, the DNA is TGTGCCAGCAGTTACCCCTGGACAGGGGAGGACACTGAAGCTTTCTTT. This sequence encodes CASSYPWTGEDTEAFF.

V usage is TRBV6-2 or TRBV6-3 and J usage is TRBJ1-3; D unresolved. The CDR3 covers 14 residues. The V gene's germline CDR1 is MNHEY and CDR2 SVGEGT. V lost 4 bases and J lost 4, with 11 bases in between. The CDR3 spells CASSFTGNGNTIYF. Written as DNA, the CDR3 is TGTGCCAGCAGTTTCACCGGGAACGGAAACACCATATATTTT.

In its sample, this clonotype was seen a few times. The chain recombines TRBV7-2 with TRBJ1-5; 9 bases map to TRBD1. This CDR3 spans 13 amino acids. The junction had 0 bases not matched to a gene; V was cut back by 4 bases and J by 5 bases. Germline lookup yields CDR1 SGHTA and CDR2 FQGNSA. CDR3 region: CASSWTGDQPQHF. The DNA of the CDR3 is TGTGCCAGCAGCTGGACAGGGGATCAGCCCCAGCATTTT.

This clonotype was picked up many times. The rearrangement links TRBV29-1 to TRBJ2-1; tentative D call: TRBD2 (6 bases). Deletions cut 3 bases from V and 10 bases from J, with 16 bases between. The length of the CDR3 is 13 residues. The V gene's germline CDR1 is SQVTM and CDR2 ANQGSEA. CDR3 region: CSVDPLAGREQFF. Here the CDR3 DNA reads TGCAGCGTTGACCCCCTCGCGGGACGCGAGCAGTTCTTC.

This clonotype was detected ten times or more. The chain has TRBV6-5 and TRBJ2-1, with D maybe TRBD2 (7 bases). The CDR3 length is 15 residues. Germline V gives CDR1 MNHEY, CDR2 SVGAGI. Deletions cut 2 bases from V and 6 bases from J, with 14 bases between. Here the CDR3 DNA reads TGTGCCAGCAGTTACCGGGGGGCGAACCGCAATGAGCAGTTCTTC. Translating it yields CASSYRGANRNEQFF.

The chain has TRBV28 and TRBJ2-7, with TRBD2 matching 8 bases. CDR1 and CDR2 (germline): MDHEN, SYDVKM. The junction had 6 bases not matched to a gene; V was cut back by 4 bases and J by 1 base. CDR3 length: 15 amino acids. CDR3 DNA: TGTGCCAGCAGTTCCCCGGGGGGGGAGTCCTACGAGCAGTACTTC. Protein: CASSSPGGESYEQYF.

In this sample, this clonotype turned up a few times. The chain is built from TRBV28 and TRBJ1-5; D gene ambiguous. The CDR3 is 14 residues long. Germline V gene data show CDR1 as MDHEN and CDR2 as SYDVKM. The V gene lost 3 bases and the J gene lost 4 bases, with 10 bases spanning the gap. For the CDR3, the DNA is TGTGCCAGCAGTTTTTTGCAGGCGAATCAGCCCCAGCATTTT. As protein: CASSFLQANQPQHF.

This clonotype was observed many times. This chain connects TRBV7-3 to TRBJ2-1; 8 bases are a match to TRBD1. The V gene's germline CDR1 is SGHTA and CDR2 FQGTGA. The CDR3 is 17 amino acids. J gave up 6 bases and V 5 bases, and 15 bases lay outside the gene matches. DNA for the CDR3: TGTGCCAGCAGCCTGGACAGGGAAGAAACACGAACCAATGAGCAGTTCTTC. As protein: CASSLDREETRTNEQFF.

This clonotype was counted only a few times. The chain carries TRBV10-3 and TRBJ2-1; a weak D match, TRBD2 (5 bases). This CDR3 region has 16 residues. Germline CDR1 reads ENHRY; CDR2 reads SYGVKD. The ends were cut back, 5 bases at V and 6 bases at J, with 20 bases in the middle. The CDR3 region has the DNA TGTGCCATCAGTCCTAACCCCGGAGAGGCGGGCAATGAGCAGTTCTTC. Protein: CAISPNPGEAGNEQFF.

This clonotype was observed at least ten times. V gene TRBV7-9 combines with J gene TRBJ1-6; 7 bases map to TRBD1. Germline CDR1 SEHNR, CDR2 FQNEAQ (reference sequence). The V gene end was trimmed by 1 base and the J gene end by 6 bases; junction bases not matched to a gene: 6. CDR3 length: 16 amino acids. This CDR3 reads CASSLVSGTANSPLHF. Here the CDR3 DNA reads TGTGCCAGCAGCTTAGTGTCGGGGACAGCTAATTCACCCCTCCACTTT.

This clonotype was detected ten times or more. At one boundary the junction diverges from the germline segment, which might be a read error. The chain couples TRBV28 to TRBJ1-2, with D hard to call. Germline values: CDR1 MDHEN, CDR2 SYDVKM. This CDR3 comprises 14 residues. This CDR3 reads CASTLSRTFYGYTF. In nucleotides, the CDR3 is TGTGCCAGCACTTTAAGCCGGACCTTCTATGGCTACACCTTC.

This clonotype appeared many times. The chain is built from TRBV11-3 and TRBJ2-3; the D gene is possibly TRBD2 (5 bases). The CDR3 has 15 amino acids. CDR1 and CDR2 (germline): SGHNT, YENEEA. The V end lost 3 bases, the J end lost 4 bases, and 14 bases lay between the germline ends. The CDR3 protein is CASSFDPGGPDTQYF. CDR3 bases: TGTGCCAGCAGCTTTGACCCAGGAGGCCCAGATACGCAGTATTTT.

The sample holds many counts of this clonotype. The CDR3 region is CASSLGLAGVGDTQYF. The CDR3 DNA reads as TGCGCCAGCAGCTTAGGACTAGCGGGAGTGGGAGATACGCAGTATTTT. This rearrangement joins TRBV5-1 to TRBJ2-3, with 13 bases matching TRBD2. The CDR3 runs 16 residues. Trimming took 2 bases from V and 5 from J; bases not matched to a gene: 5. Germline assignment: CDR1 SGHRS and CDR2 YFSETQ.

The sample holds many counts of this clonotype. The DNA for the CDR3 is TGTGCCAGCAGCCAATCGGGGGAGACCCAGTACTTC. It is translated as CASSQSGETQYF. V is TRBV16 and J is TRBJ2-5; D unresolved. Trimming shortened V by 0 bases and J by 5 bases, and 4 bases separated the two germline ends. CDR1 is KGHSY, CDR2 FQNENV, per germline. This CDR3 contains 12 residues. Using reference TRBV16 and TRBJ2-5 for the parts outside the CDR3, the full variable domain is GEEVAQTPKHLVRGEGQKAKLYCAPIKGHSYVFWYQQVLKNEFKFLISFQNENVFDETGMPKERFSAKCLPNSPCSLEIQATKLEDSAVYFCASSQSGETQYFGPGTRLLVL.

The J gene is TRBJ2-3, the V gene TRBV20-1; D unresolved. CDR1 and CDR2 (germline): DFQATT, SNEGSKA (reference sequence). This CDR3 has 14 residues. V dropped 4 bases and J dropped 0 bases, with 11 bases sitting between them. The CDR3, as DNA: TGCAGTGCTACCGACTTTTCTAGCACAGATACGCAGTATTTT. Translation gives CSATDFSSTDTQYF.